This is a list of T cell receptor beta chains from one sample in a study of cytomegalovirus exposure and HLA in healthy donors. TCRdb's table, derived via immunoSEQ multiplex PCR, lists solely in-frame clones and lacks some. Listed are some 52,000 clones; over 9% falls within the top ten. The sample consisted of PBMCs. All receptors come from a woman aged 55-69 years in good health and CMV-seropositive. Both conserved end residues are part of each CDR3. A D gene is named only where the DNA matches it firmly.

TRBV5-1	TRBJ1-6	.	CASSAALNTDYNSPLHF	TGCGCCAGCAGCGCTGCACTCAACACAGACTATAATTCACCCCTCCACTTT
TRBV18	TRBJ2-3	.	CASSPSSSGNTDTQYF	TGTGCCAGCTCACCAAGTTCGTCAGGGAACACAGATACGCAGTATTTT
TRBV11-3	TRBJ2-7	.	CASSTGQGAAYEQYF	TGTGCCAGCAGCACCGGGCAGGGTGCGGCCTACGAGCAGTACTTC
TRBV19	TRBJ1-6	TRBD1	CASRDRGTNSPLHF	TGTGCCAGTAGGGACAGGGGTACTAATTCACCCCTCCACTTT
TRBV29-1	TRBJ1-1	.	CSVDRGNTEAFF	TGCAGCGTTGACAGGGGGAACACTGAAGCTTTCTTT
TRBV5-6	TRBJ2-1	.	CASSSLDWEQFF	TGTGCCAGCAGCTCTCTCGACTGGGAGCAGTTCTTC
TRBV5-1	TRBJ2-3	.	CASSLSGGQGTDTQYF	TGCGCCAGCAGCTTATCCGGGGGGCAGGGCACAGATACGCAGTATTTT
TRBV11-2	TRBJ1-1	.	CASSLIFNTEAFF	TGTGCCAGCAGCTTAATCTTTAACACTGAAGCTTTCTTT
TRBV19	TRBJ2-7	.	CASSLSSLPPGKYEQYF	TGTGCCAGTAGTCTCTCCTCCCTCCCGCCAGGGAAGTACGAGCAGTACTTC
TRBV6-1	TRBJ2-7	TRBD2	CASSGGLAGSPYEQYF	TGTGCCAGCAGTGGGGGACTAGCGGGGTCACCCTACGAGCAGTACTTC
TRBV15	TRBJ2-3	.	CATSRVRDTQYF	TGTGCCACCAGCAGAGTGAGGGATACGCAGTATTTT
TRBV6-1	TRBJ1-6	.	CASSETSGGLPLHF	TGTGCCAGCAGTGAAACTTCAGGAGGTTTACCCCTCCACTTT
TRBV7-9	TRBJ2-2	.	CASTPPGAGELFF	TGTGCCAGCACCCCTCCGGGGGCCGGGGAGCTGTTTTTT
TRBV6-1	TRBJ2-7	.	CASREPNGYEQYF	TGTGCCAGCAGAGAACCCAACGGGTACGAGCAGTACTTC
TRBV6-5	TRBJ1-2	.	CASSYRGGYYGYTF	TGTGCCAGCAGTTACAGGGGGGGGTACTATGGCTACACCTTC
TRBV7-9	TRBJ2-1	TRBD2	CASSLVRGGLAGGDEQFF	TGTGCCAGCAGCTTAGTAAGAGGAGGACTAGCGGGGGGCGATGAGCAGTTCTTC
TRBV28	TRBJ1-5	.	CASTPAGGGGNQPQHF	TGTGCCAGCACCCCCGCTGGGGGGGGCGGCAATCAGCCCCAGCATTTT
TRBV2	TRBJ2-3	TRBD1	CAGGIGTDTQYF	TGCGCAGGGGGCATCGGCACAGATACGCAGTATTTT
TRBV23-1	TRBJ1-2	.	CASSHAERGGADGYTF	TGCGCCAGCAGTCACGCTGAGAGGGGGGGCGCCGATGGCTACACCTTC
TRBV25-1	TRBJ2-7	TRBD2	CASSVAGGPYEQYF	TGTGCCAGCAGTGTCGCGGGGGGACCCTACGAGCAGTACTTC
TRBV5-1	TRBJ2-7	TRBD1	CASSMTGIEQYF	TGCGCCAGCAGCATGACAGGGATCGAGCAGTACTTC
TRBV5-5	TRBJ1-5	.	CASSLVAGLANQPQHF	TGTGCCAGCAGCTTGGTAGCGGGGTTAGCCAATCAGCCCCAGCATTTT
TRBV9	TRBJ1-3	TRBD1	CASSTRTGNSGNTIYF	TGTGCCAGCAGCACCCGGACAGGGAACTCTGGAAACACCATATATTTT
TRBV28	TRBJ2-4	.	CASSSEGLAKNIQYF	TGTGCCAGCAGTTCGGAGGGACTAGCCAAAAACATTCAGTACTTC
TRBV6-5	TRBJ1-2	.	CASRGSRGDGYTF	TGTGCCAGCAGGGGGAGCAGGGGCGATGGCTACACCTTC